This is a list of T cell receptor beta chains from one sample in a study of blood T cell repertoires in COVID-19. Data came from immunoSEQ multiplex PCR; TCRdb stores just in-frame clones and leaves some out. The repertoire includes about 70,000 clones, about nine tenths of them detected once, and approximately 10% sits in the top ten. Sequenced sample: peripheral blood. The receptors were sampled from a woman aged 18 to 35 with acute or convalescent COVID-19. The CDR3 runs from the conserved cysteine through the conserved F or W. Fields, in order: J gene, clone size, V gene, D gene, CDR3 protein, CDR3 DNA. A D gene is named only where the DNA matches it firmly. Expanded clones are given a class, and other clones once, few, many or no size at all.

j_call: TRBJ1-2
clone_size: .
v_call: TRBV5-1
d_call: .
cdr3_aa: CASRDPGGAVDGYTF
cdr3_nt: TGCGCCAGCAGGGATCCGGGGGGCGCCGTGGATGGCTACACCTTC

j_call: TRBJ1-2
clone_size: .
v_call: TRBV21-1
d_call: .
cdr3_aa: CASSSKPYREPPLANYGYTF
cdr3_nt: TGTGCCAGCAGCTCCAAACCTTACAGGGAGCCCCCTTTGGCTAACTATGGCTACACCTTC

j_call: TRBJ1-2
clone_size: .
v_call: TRBV13
d_call: TRBD1
cdr3_aa: CASSPGQGAVGYTF
cdr3_nt: TGTGCCAGCAGCCCCGGACAGGGGGCTGTCGGCTACACCTTC

j_call: TRBJ2-1
clone_size: .
v_call: TRBV10-3
d_call: TRBD2
cdr3_aa: CATRLAGEVGEQFF
cdr3_nt: TGTGCCACTCGACTAGCGGGAGAAGTGGGTGAGCAGTTCTTC

j_call: TRBJ2-3
clone_size: .
v_call: TRBV2
d_call: .
cdr3_aa: CASSKFSGSTDTQYF
cdr3_nt: TGTGCCAGCAGCAAATTTAGCGGCAGCACAGATACGCAGTATTTT

j_call: TRBJ1-2
clone_size: .
v_call: TRBV28
d_call: .
cdr3_aa: CASSLYRVRSGGYTF
cdr3_nt: TGTGCCAGCAGTTTATATCGGGTCCGTTCGGGTGGCTACACCTTC

j_call: TRBJ2-3
clone_size: once
v_call: TRBV18
d_call: TRBD2
cdr3_aa: CASSLRGGQTDTQYF
cdr3_nt: TGTGCCAGCTCCCTGCGGGGGGGGCAGACGGATACGCAGTATTTT

j_call: TRBJ2-3
clone_size: .
v_call: TRBV7-2
d_call: .
cdr3_aa: CASSPKLASDTQYF
cdr3_nt: TGTGCCAGCAGCCCCAAACTAGCTTCAGATACGCAGTATTTT

j_call: TRBJ1-5
clone_size: .
v_call: TRBV6-1
d_call: .
cdr3_aa: CASSEARLGNQPQHF
cdr3_nt: TGTGCCAGCAGTGAAGCCAGGTTGGGCAATCAGCCCCAGCATTTT

j_call: TRBJ2-2
clone_size: .
v_call: TRBV5-5
d_call: .
cdr3_aa: CASSRSGNTGELFF
cdr3_nt: TGTGCCAGCAGCCGTTCGGGGAACACCGGGGAGCTGTTTTTT

j_call: TRBJ2-1
clone_size: .
v_call: TRBV5-1
d_call: .
cdr3_aa: CASSLAPGNEQFF
cdr3_nt: TGCGCCAGCAGCTTGGCCCCGGGCAATGAGCAGTTCTTC

j_call: TRBJ1-5
clone_size: few
v_call: TRBV12-3/TRBV12-4
d_call: .
cdr3_aa: CASSLLGQPQHF
cdr3_nt: TGTGCCAGCAGTTTACTCGGTCAGCCCCAGCATTTT

j_call: TRBJ2-7
clone_size: .
v_call: TRBV5-1
d_call: .
cdr3_aa: CASSLATDSYEQYF
cdr3_nt: TGCGCCAGCAGCTTGGCGACAGACTCCTACGAGCAGTACTTC

j_call: TRBJ1-2
clone_size: .
v_call: TRBV29-1
d_call: TRBD1
cdr3_aa: CSVLRQGGYGYTF
cdr3_nt: TGCAGCGTTTTGAGACAGGGTGGCTATGGCTACACCTTC

j_call: TRBJ2-5
clone_size: .
v_call: TRBV4-1
d_call: .
cdr3_aa: CASSPLVIGGQETQYF
cdr3_nt: TGCGCCAGCAGCCCCTTAGTCATAGGGGGCCAAGAGACCCAGTACTTC

j_call: TRBJ1-1
clone_size: .
v_call: TRBV10-1
d_call: .
cdr3_aa: CASSESRGMNTEAFF
cdr3_nt: TGCGCCAGCAGTGAGTCCCGGGGAATGAACACTGAAGCTTTCTTT

j_call: TRBJ1-5
clone_size: .
v_call: TRBV27
d_call: .
cdr3_aa: CASSLAGGSNQPQHF
cdr3_nt: TGTGCCAGCAGTTTAGCGGGGGGGAGCAATCAGCCCCAGCATTTT

j_call: TRBJ2-3
clone_size: once
v_call: TRBV27
d_call: TRBD1
cdr3_aa: CASSPTGVTDTQYF
cdr3_nt: TGTGCCAGCAGTCCGACAGGGGTCACAGATACGCAGTATTTT

j_call: TRBJ2-5
clone_size: .
v_call: TRBV10-3
d_call: TRBD1
cdr3_aa: CAIRGTGTQETQYF
cdr3_nt: TGTGCCATCAGAGGGACAGGCACACAAGAGACCCAGTACTTC

j_call: TRBJ1-1
clone_size: .
v_call: TRBV3-1/TRBV3-2
d_call: .
cdr3_aa: CASSQDLRTPAPYTEAFF
cdr3_nt: TGTGCCAGCAGCCAAGATTTGAGGACACCGGCCCCATACACTGAAGCTTTCTTT

j_call: TRBJ2-2
clone_size: .
v_call: TRBV4-3
d_call: .
cdr3_aa: CASSPGDSGDGELFF
cdr3_nt: TGCGCCAGCAGCCCGGGGGACAGTGGGGACGGGGAGCTGTTTTTT

j_call: TRBJ2-5
clone_size: .
v_call: TRBV10-2
d_call: .
cdr3_aa: CASSDKRSQQETQYF
cdr3_nt: TGCGCCAGCAGTGATAAGAGGTCCCAACAAGAGACCCAGTACTTC

j_call: TRBJ2-7
clone_size: .
v_call: TRBV19
d_call: TRBD1
cdr3_aa: CASSKRTGPGDEQYF
cdr3_nt: TGTGCCAGTAGTAAAAGGACAGGCCCCGGAGACGAGCAGTACTTC

j_call: TRBJ1-1
clone_size: .
v_call: TRBV15
d_call: TRBD1
cdr3_aa: CATSRGRRGRVGEAFF
cdr3_nt: TGTGCCACCAGCAGAGGACGGAGGGGGCGGGTGGGTGAAGCTTTCTTT

j_call: TRBJ1-2
clone_size: .
v_call: TRBV6-5
d_call: TRBD1
cdr3_aa: CASSRDRAYVYGYTF
cdr3_nt: TGTGCCAGCAGTAGGGACAGGGCCTATGTCTATGGCTACACCTTC

j_call: TRBJ1-1
clone_size: .
v_call: TRBV9
d_call: TRBD1
cdr3_aa: CASSGVPGTVNTEAFF
cdr3_nt: TGTGCCAGCAGCGGGGTTCCCGGGACAGTGAACACTGAAGCTTTCTTT

j_call: TRBJ2-1
clone_size: .
v_call: TRBV24-1
d_call: .
cdr3_aa: CATSDTTSGGQFF
cdr3_nt: TGTGCCACCAGTGACACGACTAGTGGAGGGCAGTTCTTC

j_call: TRBJ2-4
clone_size: .
v_call: TRBV30
d_call: .
cdr3_aa: CAWGVGTDAPLNLAKNIQYF
cdr3_nt: TGTGCCTGGGGGGTGGGGACTGACGCACCGTTAAATCTAGCCAAAAACATTCAGTACTTC

j_call: TRBJ2-2
clone_size: .
v_call: TRBV9
d_call: TRBD2
cdr3_aa: CASSPRTSGSTGELFF
cdr3_nt: TGTGCCAGCAGCCCTCGGACTAGCGGGAGCACCGGGGAGCTGTTTTTT

j_call: TRBJ2-3
clone_size: .
v_call: TRBV7-9
d_call: TRBD1
cdr3_aa: CASSLGPRDRVTDTQYF
cdr3_nt: TGTGCCAGCAGCTTGGGCCCGCGGGACAGGGTCACAGATACGCAGTATTTT

j_call: TRBJ1-2
clone_size: .
v_call: TRBV4-3
d_call: .
cdr3_aa: CASSPAWGGRISYGYTF
cdr3_nt: TGCGCCAGCAGCCCCGCCTGGGGAGGGAGAATCAGCTATGGCTACACCTTC

j_call: TRBJ1-1
clone_size: .
v_call: TRBV6-1
d_call: .
cdr3_aa: CASSEIIGGEAFF
cdr3_nt: TGTGCCAGCAGTGAAATTATCGGGGGTGAAGCTTTCTTT

j_call: TRBJ1-2
clone_size: once
v_call: TRBV29-1
d_call: TRBD1
cdr3_aa: CSVTGERSGYTF
cdr3_nt: TGCAGCGTGACAGGGGAGAGGTCTGGCTACACCTTC

j_call: TRBJ1-2
clone_size: .
v_call: TRBV20-1
d_call: TRBD1
cdr3_aa: CSASGDRDYGYTF
cdr3_nt: TGCAGTGCTAGTGGGGACAGGGACTATGGCTACACCTTC

j_call: TRBJ1-1
clone_size: .
v_call: TRBV7-2
d_call: .
cdr3_aa: CASSLQGGVDTEAFF
cdr3_nt: TGTGCCAGCAGCTTACAGGGAGGGGTGGACACTGAAGCTTTCTTT

j_call: TRBJ2-7
clone_size: .
v_call: TRBV6-5
d_call: .
cdr3_aa: CASSYLMSSSYEQYF
cdr3_nt: TGTGCCAGCAGTTACTTAATGTCTTCTAGTTACGAGCAGTACTTC

j_call: TRBJ2-5
clone_size: .
v_call: TRBV5-1
d_call: .
cdr3_aa: CASSLTGMETQYF
cdr3_nt: TGCGCCAGCAGCTTAACAGGGATGGAGACCCAGTACTTC

j_call: TRBJ2-7
clone_size: .
v_call: TRBV5-6
d_call: TRBD1
cdr3_aa: CASTGQGASYEQYF
cdr3_nt: TGTGCCAGCACAGGTCAGGGGGCGTCCTACGAGCAGTACTTC

j_call: TRBJ2-2
clone_size: .
v_call: TRBV5-5
d_call: TRBD1
cdr3_aa: CASSSQQGGDTGELFF
cdr3_nt: TGTGCCAGCAGCTCCCAACAGGGGGGTGACACCGGGGAGCTGTTTTTT

j_call: TRBJ1-5
clone_size: .
v_call: TRBV27
d_call: .
cdr3_aa: CASSLQGSVWPQHF
cdr3_nt: TGTGCCAGCAGTTTACAGGGGTCGGTATGGCCCCAGCATTTT

j_call: TRBJ1-3
clone_size: once
v_call: TRBV30
d_call: .
cdr3_aa: CAWSGLQRRTTGNTIYF
cdr3_nt: TGTGCCTGGAGTGGCCTCCAGCGCAGAACAACTGGAAACACCATATATTTT

j_call: TRBJ1-3
clone_size: medium-sized
v_call: TRBV7-6
d_call: TRBD1
cdr3_aa: CASSDRVSGNTIYF
cdr3_nt: TGTGCCAGCAGCGACAGGGTTTCTGGAAACACCATATATTTT

j_call: TRBJ2-7
clone_size: once
v_call: TRBV4-3
d_call: TRBD1
cdr3_aa: CASSQERNDRGVNEQYF
cdr3_nt: TGCGCCAGCAGCCAAGAACGTAACGACAGGGGGGTCAACGAGCAGTACTTC

j_call: TRBJ1-6
clone_size: .
v_call: TRBV6-5
d_call: .
cdr3_aa: CASTYRQDINSPLHF
cdr3_nt: TGTGCCAGCACCTACCGACAGGATATTAATTCACCCCTCCACTTT

j_call: TRBJ1-5
clone_size: .
v_call: TRBV5-6
d_call: .
cdr3_aa: CASSLAPGQPQHF
cdr3_nt: TGTGCCAGCAGCTTGGCTCCCGGTCAGCCCCAGCATTTT

j_call: TRBJ1-5
clone_size: .
v_call: TRBV14
d_call: .
cdr3_aa: CASSQDSSQPQHF
cdr3_nt: TGTGCCAGCAGCCAAGATTCGAGTCAGCCCCAGCATTTT

j_call: TRBJ2-1
clone_size: .
v_call: TRBV29-1
d_call: .
cdr3_aa: CSVVQGGSFNEQFF
cdr3_nt: TGCAGCGTTGTTCAGGGGGGTTCCTTCAATGAGCAGTTCTTC

j_call: TRBJ2-1
clone_size: .
v_call: TRBV4-3
d_call: TRBD2
cdr3_aa: CASSQDLPLAGGEQFF
cdr3_nt: TGCGCCAGCAGCCAAGACCTCCCTCTAGCGGGAGGTGAGCAGTTCTTC

j_call: TRBJ1-1
clone_size: .
v_call: TRBV28
d_call: .
cdr3_aa: CASSLDMTEAFF
cdr3_nt: TGTGCCAGCAGTCTTGACATGACTGAAGCTTTCTTT

j_call: TRBJ2-1
clone_size: .
v_call: TRBV6-2/TRBV6-3
d_call: TRBD1
cdr3_aa: CASSNPGTGPRNEQFF
cdr3_nt: TGTGCCAGCAGCAACCCGGGGACAGGGCCACGCAATGAGCAGTTCTTC

j_call: TRBJ1-1
clone_size: .
v_call: TRBV5-1
d_call: .
cdr3_aa: CASSLNTGPMNTEAFF
cdr3_nt: TGCGCCAGCAGCTTAAATACAGGCCCCATGAACACTGAAGCTTTCTTT

j_call: TRBJ1-1
clone_size: .
v_call: TRBV6-2/TRBV6-3
d_call: .
cdr3_aa: CASSYSTGGGAEAFF
cdr3_nt: TGTGCCAGCAGTTACTCGACGGGCGGGGGAGCTGAAGCTTTCTTT

j_call: TRBJ2-7
clone_size: .
v_call: TRBV7-8
d_call: .
cdr3_aa: CASSTSARPPLEQYF
cdr3_nt: TGTGCCAGCAGCACGAGCGCTCGTCCCCCCCTCGAGCAGTACTTC

j_call: TRBJ1-5
clone_size: .
v_call: TRBV28
d_call: TRBD1
cdr3_aa: CASSVGQNPYQPQHF
cdr3_nt: TGTGCCAGCAGTGTGGGACAGAACCCCTATCAGCCCCAGCATTTT

j_call: TRBJ1-5
clone_size: .
v_call: TRBV19
d_call: .
cdr3_aa: CASSIEAGFSNQPQHF
cdr3_nt: TGTGCCAGTAGTATAGAGGCTGGCTTTAGCAATCAGCCCCAGCATTTT